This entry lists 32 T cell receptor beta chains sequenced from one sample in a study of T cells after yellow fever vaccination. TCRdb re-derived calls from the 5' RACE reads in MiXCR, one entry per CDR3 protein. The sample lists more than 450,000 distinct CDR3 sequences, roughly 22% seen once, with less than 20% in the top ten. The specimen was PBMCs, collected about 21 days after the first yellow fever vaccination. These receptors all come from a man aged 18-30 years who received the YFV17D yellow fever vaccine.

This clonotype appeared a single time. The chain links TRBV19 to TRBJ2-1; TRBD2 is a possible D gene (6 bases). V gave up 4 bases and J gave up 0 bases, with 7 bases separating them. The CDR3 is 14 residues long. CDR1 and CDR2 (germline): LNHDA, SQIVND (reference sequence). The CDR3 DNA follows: TGTGCCAGTAGTAGCGGGAACTCCTACAATGAGCAGTTCTTC. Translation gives CASSSGNSYNEQFF. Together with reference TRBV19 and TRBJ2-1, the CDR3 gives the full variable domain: DGGITQSPKYLFRKEGQNVTLSCEQNLNHDAMYWYRQDPGQGLRLIYYSQIVNDFQKGDIAEGYSVSREKKESFPLTVTSAQKNPTAFYLCASSSGNSYNEQFFGPGTRLTVL.

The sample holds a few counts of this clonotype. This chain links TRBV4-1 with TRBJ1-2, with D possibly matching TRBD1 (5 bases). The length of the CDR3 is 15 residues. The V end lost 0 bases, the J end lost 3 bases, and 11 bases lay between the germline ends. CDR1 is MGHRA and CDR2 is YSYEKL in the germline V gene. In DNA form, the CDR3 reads TGCGCCAGCAGCCAAGATCAACGGGGGTACTATGGCTACACCTTC. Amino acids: CASSQDQRGYYGYTF.

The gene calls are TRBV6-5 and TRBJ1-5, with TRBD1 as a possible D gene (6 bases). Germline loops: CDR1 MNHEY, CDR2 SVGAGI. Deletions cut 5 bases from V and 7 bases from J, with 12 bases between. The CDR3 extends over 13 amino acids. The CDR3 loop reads CASSPSGGQPQHF. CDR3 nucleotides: TGTGCCAGCAGTCCCTCGGGGGGCCAGCCCCAGCATTTT.

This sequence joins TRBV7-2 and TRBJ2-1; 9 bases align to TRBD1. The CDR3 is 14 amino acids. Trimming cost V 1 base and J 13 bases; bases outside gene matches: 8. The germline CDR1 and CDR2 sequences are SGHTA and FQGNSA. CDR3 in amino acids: CASSLVRDRATQFF. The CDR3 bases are TGTGCCAGCAGCTTAGTCCGGGACAGGGCCACACAGTTCTTC.

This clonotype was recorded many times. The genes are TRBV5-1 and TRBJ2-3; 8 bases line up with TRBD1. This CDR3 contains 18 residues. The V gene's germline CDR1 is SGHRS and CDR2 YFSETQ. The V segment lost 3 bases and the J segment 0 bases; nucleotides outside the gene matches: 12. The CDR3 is CASSYGQGTPASTDTQYF. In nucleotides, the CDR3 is TGCGCCAGCAGCTACGGACAGGGAACTCCTGCTAGCACAGATACGCAGTATTTT.

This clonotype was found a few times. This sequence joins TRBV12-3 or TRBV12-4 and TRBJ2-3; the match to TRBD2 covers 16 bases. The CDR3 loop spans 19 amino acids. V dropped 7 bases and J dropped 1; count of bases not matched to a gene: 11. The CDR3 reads CASTRPGLAGGRGTDTQYF. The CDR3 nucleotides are TGTGCCAGCACCCGACCGGGACTAGCGGGGGGGCGGGGCACAGATACGCAGTATTTT.

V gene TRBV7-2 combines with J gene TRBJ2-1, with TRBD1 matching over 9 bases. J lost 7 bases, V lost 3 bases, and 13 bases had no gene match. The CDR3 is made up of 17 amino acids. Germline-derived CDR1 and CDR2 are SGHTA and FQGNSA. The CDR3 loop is CASSFHSVPGQGNEQFF. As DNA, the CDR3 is TGTGCCAGCAGCTTCCACTCGGTCCCGGGACAGGGAAATGAGCAGTTCTTC. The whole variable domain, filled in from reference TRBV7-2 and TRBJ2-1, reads GAGVSQSPSNKVTEKGKDVELRCDPISGHTALYWYRQSLGQGLEFLIYFQGNSAPDKSGLPSDRFSAERTGGSVSTLTIQRTQQEDSAVYLCASSFHSVPGQGNEQFFGPGTRLTVL.

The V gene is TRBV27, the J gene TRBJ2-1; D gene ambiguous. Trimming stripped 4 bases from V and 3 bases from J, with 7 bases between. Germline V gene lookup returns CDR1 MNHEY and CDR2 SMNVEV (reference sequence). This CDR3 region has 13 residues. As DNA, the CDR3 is TGTGCCAGCAGTTCTCCCAGCTACAATGAGCAGTTCTTC. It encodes CASSSPSYNEQFF.

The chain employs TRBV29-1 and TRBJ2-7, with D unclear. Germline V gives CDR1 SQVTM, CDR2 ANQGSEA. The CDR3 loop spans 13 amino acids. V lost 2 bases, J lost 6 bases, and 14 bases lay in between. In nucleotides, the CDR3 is TGCAGCGTTGAACGTGGGAATTCGGGCGAGCAGTACGTC. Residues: CSVERGNSGEQYV.

CDR3 amino acids: CSASHTSGGETQYF. CDR3 DNA: TGCAGTGCTAGCCACACTAGCGGTGGAGAGACCCAGTACTTC. This sequence joins TRBV20-1 and TRBJ2-5; the match to TRBD2 covers 8 bases. Per germline, CDR1 DFQATT and CDR2 SNEGSKA (reference sequence). The CDR3 length is 14 residues. V gave up 3 bases and J gave up 4 bases; unmatched junction bases: 7.

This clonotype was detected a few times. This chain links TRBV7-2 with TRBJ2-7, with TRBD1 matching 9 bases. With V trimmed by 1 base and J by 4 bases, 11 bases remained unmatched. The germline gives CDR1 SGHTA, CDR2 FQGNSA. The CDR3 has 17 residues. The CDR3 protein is CASSLGGYRGLGYEQYV. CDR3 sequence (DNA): TGTGCCAGCAGCTTAGGGGGTTACAGGGGGCTGGGGTACGAGCAGTACGTC.

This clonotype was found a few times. The CDR3 loop reads CASAGGLKDTQYF. The CDR3 DNA follows: TGTGCCAGCGCGGGGGGGCTTAAAGATACGCAGTATTTT. This chain uses TRBV11-2 with TRBJ2-3; 9 nucleotides line up with TRBD2. The germline CDR1 and CDR2 sequences are SGHAT and FQNNGV. After removal of 8 bases from V and 5 bases from J, the junction contained 5 bases not matched to a gene. The CDR3 totals 13 residues.

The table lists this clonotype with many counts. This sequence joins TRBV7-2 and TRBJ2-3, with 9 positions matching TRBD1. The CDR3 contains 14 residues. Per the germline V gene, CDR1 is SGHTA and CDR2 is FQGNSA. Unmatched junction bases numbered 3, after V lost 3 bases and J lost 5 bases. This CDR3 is CASSLTGGGDTQYF. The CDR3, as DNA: TGTGCCAGCAGCTTGACAGGGGGGGGAGATACGCAGTATTTT.

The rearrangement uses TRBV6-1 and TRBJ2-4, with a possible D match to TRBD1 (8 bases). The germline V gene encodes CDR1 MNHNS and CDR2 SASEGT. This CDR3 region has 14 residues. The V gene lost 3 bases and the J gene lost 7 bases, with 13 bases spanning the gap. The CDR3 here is CASSDDRGGNIQYF. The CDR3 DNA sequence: TGTGCCAGCAGTGACGACAGGGGAGGGAACATTCAGTACTTC.

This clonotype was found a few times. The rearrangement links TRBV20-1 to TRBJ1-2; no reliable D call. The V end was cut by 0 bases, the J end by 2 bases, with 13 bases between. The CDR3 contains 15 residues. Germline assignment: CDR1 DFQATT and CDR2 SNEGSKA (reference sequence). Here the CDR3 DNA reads TGCAGTGCTAGAGAAATTGGGTTAGACAACTATGGCTACACCTTC. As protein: CSAREIGLDNYGYTF.

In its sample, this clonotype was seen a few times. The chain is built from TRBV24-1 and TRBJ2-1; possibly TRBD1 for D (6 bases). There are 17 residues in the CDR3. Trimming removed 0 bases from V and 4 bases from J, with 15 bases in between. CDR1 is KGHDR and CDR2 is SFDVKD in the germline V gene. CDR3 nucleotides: TGTGCCACCAGTGATTTGTATTCTGGGACACCTTACAATGAGCAGTTCTTC. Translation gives CATSDLYSGTPYNEQFF.

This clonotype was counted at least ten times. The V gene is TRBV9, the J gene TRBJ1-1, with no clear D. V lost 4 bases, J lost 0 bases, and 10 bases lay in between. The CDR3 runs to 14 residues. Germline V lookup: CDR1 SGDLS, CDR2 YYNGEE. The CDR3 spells CASSRSTMNTEAFF. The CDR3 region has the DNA TGTGCCAGCAGCCGCAGTACCATGAACACTGAAGCTTTCTTT.

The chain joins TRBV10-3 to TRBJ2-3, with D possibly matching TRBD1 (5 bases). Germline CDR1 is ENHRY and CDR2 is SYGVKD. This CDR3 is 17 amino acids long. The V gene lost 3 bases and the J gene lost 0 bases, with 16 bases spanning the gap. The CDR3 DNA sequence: TGTGCCATCAGTGAATTAATTGGGGCGACTAGCACAGATACGCAGTATTTT. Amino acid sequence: CAISELIGATSTDTQYF.

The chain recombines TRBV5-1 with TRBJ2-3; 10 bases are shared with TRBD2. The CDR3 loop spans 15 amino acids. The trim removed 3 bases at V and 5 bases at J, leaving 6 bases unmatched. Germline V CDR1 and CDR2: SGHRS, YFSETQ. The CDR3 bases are TGCGCCAGCAGCTCAACTAGCGGGGCTAGAGATACGCAGTATTTT. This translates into CASSSTSGARDTQYF.

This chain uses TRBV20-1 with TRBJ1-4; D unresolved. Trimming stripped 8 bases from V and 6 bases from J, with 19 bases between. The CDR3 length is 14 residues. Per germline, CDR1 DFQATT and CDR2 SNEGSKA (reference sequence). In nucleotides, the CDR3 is TGCAGTACCGGTGGAGGGCGGGCGGATGAAAAACTGTTTTTT. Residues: CSTGGGRADEKLFF.

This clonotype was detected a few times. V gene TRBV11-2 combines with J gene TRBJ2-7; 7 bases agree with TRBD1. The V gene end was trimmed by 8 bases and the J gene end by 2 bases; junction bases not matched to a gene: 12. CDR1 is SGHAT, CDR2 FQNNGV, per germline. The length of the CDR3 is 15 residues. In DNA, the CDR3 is TGTGCCAGCGCCCGTTCAGGGACAGATCCCTACGAGCAGTACGTC. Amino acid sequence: CASARSGTDPYEQYV.

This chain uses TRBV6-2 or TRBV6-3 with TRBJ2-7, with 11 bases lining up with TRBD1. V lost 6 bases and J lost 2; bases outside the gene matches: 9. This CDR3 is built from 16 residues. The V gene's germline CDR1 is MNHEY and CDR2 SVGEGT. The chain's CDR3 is CASSPDRGRGTYEQYV. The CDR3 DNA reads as TGTGCCAGCAGCCCGGACAGGGGGCGCGGGACCTACGAGCAGTACGTC.

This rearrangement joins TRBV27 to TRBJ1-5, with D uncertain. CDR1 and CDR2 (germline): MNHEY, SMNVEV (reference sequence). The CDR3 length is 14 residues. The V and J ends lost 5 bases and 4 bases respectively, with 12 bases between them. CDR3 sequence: CASSVGWSNQPQHF. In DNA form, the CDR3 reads TGTGCCAGCAGTGTAGGCTGGTCGAATCAGCCCCAGCATTTT.

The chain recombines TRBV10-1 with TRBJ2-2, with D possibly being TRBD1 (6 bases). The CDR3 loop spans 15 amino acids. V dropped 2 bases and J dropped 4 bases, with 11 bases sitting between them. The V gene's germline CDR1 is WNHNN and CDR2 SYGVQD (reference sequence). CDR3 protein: CASSENAGVTGELFF. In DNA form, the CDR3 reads TGCGCCAGCAGTGAGAATGCAGGGGTCACCGGGGAGCTGTTTTTT.

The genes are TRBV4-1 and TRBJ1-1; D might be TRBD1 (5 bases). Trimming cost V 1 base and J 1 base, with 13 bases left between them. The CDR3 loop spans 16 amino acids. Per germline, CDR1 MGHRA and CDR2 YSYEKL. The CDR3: CASSQANGGENTEAFF. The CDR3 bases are TGCGCCAGCAGCCAAGCTAATGGGGGGGAGAACACTGAAGCTTTCTTT.

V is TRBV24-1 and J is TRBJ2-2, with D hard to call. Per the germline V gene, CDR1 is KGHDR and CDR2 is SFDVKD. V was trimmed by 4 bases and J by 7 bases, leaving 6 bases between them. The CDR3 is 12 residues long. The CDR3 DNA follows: TGTGCCACCAGTGACCCGTACGGGGAGCTGTTTTTT. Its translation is CATSDPYGELFF.

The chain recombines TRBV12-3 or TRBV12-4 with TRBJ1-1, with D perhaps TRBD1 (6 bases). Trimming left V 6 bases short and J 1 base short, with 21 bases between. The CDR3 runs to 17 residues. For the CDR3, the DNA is TGTGCCAGCAGGGACAACCACCTAAGGGACACGAACACTGAAGCTTTCTTT. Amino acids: CASRDNHLRDTNTEAFF.

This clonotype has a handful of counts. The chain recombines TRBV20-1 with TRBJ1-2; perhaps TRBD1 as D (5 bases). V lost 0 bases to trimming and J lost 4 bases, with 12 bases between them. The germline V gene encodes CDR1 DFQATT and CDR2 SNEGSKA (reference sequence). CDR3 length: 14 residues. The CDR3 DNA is TGCAGTGCTAGAGATAATCAGGGCCCCTATGGCTACACCTTC. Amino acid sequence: CSARDNQGPYGYTF.

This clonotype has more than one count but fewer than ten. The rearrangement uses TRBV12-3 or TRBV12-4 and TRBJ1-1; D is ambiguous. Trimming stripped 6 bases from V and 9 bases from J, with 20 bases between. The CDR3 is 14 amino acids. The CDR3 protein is CASSFPREPHQAFF. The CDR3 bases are TGTGCCAGCAGCTTCCCCCGCGAGCCTCATCAAGCTTTCTTT.

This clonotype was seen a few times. The chain's CDR3 is CASSPGGKGSNEKLFF. CDR3 sequence (DNA): TGCGCCAGCAGCCCAGGAGGGAAAGGATCTAATGAAAAACTGTTTTTT. The chain combines TRBV4-1 with TRBJ1-4; no clear D gene. There are 16 residues in the CDR3. V lost 4 bases to trimming and J lost 3 bases, with 15 bases between them. Germline lookup yields CDR1 MGHRA and CDR2 YSYEKL.

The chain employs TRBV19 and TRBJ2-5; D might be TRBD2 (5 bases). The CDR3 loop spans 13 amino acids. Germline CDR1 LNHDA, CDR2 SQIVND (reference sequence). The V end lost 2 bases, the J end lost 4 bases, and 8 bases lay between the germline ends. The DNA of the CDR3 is TGTGCCAGTAGTATACAGGAGGCAGAGACCCAGTACTTC. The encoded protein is CASSIQEAETQYF. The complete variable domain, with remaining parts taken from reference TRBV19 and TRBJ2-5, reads DGGITQSPKYLFRKEGQNVTLSCEQNLNHDAMYWYRQDPGQGLRLIYYSQIVNDFQKGDIAEGYSVSREKKESFPLTVTSAQKNPTAFYLCASSIQEAETQYFGPGTRLLVL.

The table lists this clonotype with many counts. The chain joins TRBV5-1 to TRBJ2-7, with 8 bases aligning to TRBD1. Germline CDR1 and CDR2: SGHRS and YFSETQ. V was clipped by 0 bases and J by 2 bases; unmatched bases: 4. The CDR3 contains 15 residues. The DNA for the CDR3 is TGCGCCAGCAGCTTGGAGACAGGGGTTCCCTACGAGCAGTACTTC. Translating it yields CASSLETGVPYEQYF. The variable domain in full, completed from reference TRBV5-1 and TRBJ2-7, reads KAGVTQTPRYLIKTRGQQVTLSCSPISGHRSVSWYQQTPGQGLQFLFEYFSETQRNKGNFPGRFSGRQFSNSRSEMNVSTLELGDSALYLCASSLETGVPYEQYFGPGTRLTVT.